This T cell receptor (beta chain) was found in a study of T cells in Graves' hyperthyroidism and ophthalmopathy. Study outcomes and limitations: Blood also showed most of the thyroid clonotypes that were expanded above 0.001.

This clonotype was seen ten or more times. Antigen unknown. RNA transcripts yielded amplified TCR beta CDR3 regions. The HTBI primer set served for first-round RT-PCR of the TCR CDR3. TCRdb reprocessed the multiplex PCR reads via MiXCR and lists one record per CDR3 protein. The profile covers about 370,000 distinct CDR3 sequences, with approximately 16% appearing a single time and about 20% taken by the ten largest. The study excluded patients with uncontrolled infection, other autoimmune disease, pregnancy or lactation. On the basis of clinical symptoms, serum thyroxine and TRAb, thyroid ultrasound and orbital computed tomography, diagnoses were made. The sequence derives from a woman aged 60-70 years with Graves' ophthalmopathy. The specimen sequenced was blood.

CDR3 sequence: CASSPREANYGYTF. The CDR3 region has the DNA TGTGCCAGCTCCCCGCGTGAAGCTAACTATGGCTACACCTTC. The genes are TRBV18 and TRBJ1-2; D remains unclear. Trimming stripped 6 bases from V and 0 bases from J, with 11 bases between. Germline V gene lookup returns CDR1 KGHSH and CDR2 LQKENI. This CDR3 has 14 amino acids. The full variable domain, in which reference TRBV18 and TRBJ1-2 provide the parts outside the CDR3, is NAGVMQNPRHLVRRRGQEARLRCSPMKGHSHVYWYRQLPEEGLKFMVYLQKENIIDESGMPKERFSAEFPKEGPSILRIQQVVRGDSAAYFCASSPREANYGYTFGSGTRLTVV.